This T cell receptor (beta chain) emerged from a study of long-term antiretroviral therapy in people with HIV. With survey level as its setting, the immunoSEQ assay was v3.0. The method was immunoSEQ multiplex PCR; TCRdb's version includes in-frame clones alone and lacks a portion of them. Of 18,000 or so clones listed, more than 80% are singletons. Points from the study as a whole: Clonal populations expanded prior to ART predominated within the repertoire at all time points.

The CDR3 has 15 residues. Looked up from germline, CDR1 is LGHNA and CDR2 is YSLEER. V lost 4 bases and J 5 bases, leaving 17 bases between the germline ends. As regards this clone: No antigen is known for it.

This chain joins TRBV4-3 and TRBJ1-1, with a possible D match to TRBD1 (5 bases). The origin of this receptor is a man between 50 and 59 years old with HIV. Here the sequenced sample was unsorted PBMCs, taken 4.2 years after starting antiretroviral therapy. CDR3 protein: CASSPHVGGWTEAFF. CDR3 DNA: TGCGCCAGCAGCCCCCATGTGGGGGGATGGACTGAAGCTTTCTTT.